This entry concerns a single T cell receptor (beta chain). Clones were read by immunoSEQ multiplex PCR, and TCRdb kept only the in-frame ones, dropping some. The sample holds over 20,000 clones; approximately 88% are singletons and the top ten take 25% to 30%. This sample is part of a study of T cells in localized non-small cell lung cancer. CDR3 length: 14 amino acids. Per germline, CDR1 KGHSH and CDR2 LQKENI. After removal of 6 bases from V and 5 bases from J, the junction contained 6 bases not matched to a gene. The input for sequencing was peripheral blood mononuclear cells, taken before any cancer treatment. The sequence was collected from a male donor at least 60 years old with stage II lung adenocarcinoma. The J gene is TRBJ2-3, the V gene TRBV18; 9 nucleotides match TRBD1. The CDR3 is CASSQGQGGDTQYF. DNA of the CDR3: TGTGCCAGCTCCCAGGGACAGGGAGGAGATACGCAGTATTTT.